Listed below are T cell receptor beta chains from one sample, sequenced in a study of neurological immune-mediated disorders. MiXCR, run by TCRdb on the 5' RACE reads, gives a single entry per CDR3 protein. The profile covers tens of thousands of distinct CDR3 sequences, with roughly 18% appearing a single time and 15% taken by the ten largest. Specimen: PBMCs. Receptors were obtained from a woman aged 40 to 55 in good health. CDR3s include the opening cysteine and the closing phenylalanine or tryptophan. Each record gives: D gene, V gene, clone size, J gene, CDR3 DNA, CDR3 protein. A D gene is named only where the DNA matches it firmly. Expanded clones get a size class; other rows say once, few or many, or leave the size out.

d_gene: TRBD1; v_gene: TRBV12-3/TRBV12-4; abundance: -; j_gene: TRBJ2-5; CDR3nt: TGTGCCAGCAGTACAGGGGTTGGGGAGACCCAGTACTTC; CDR3aa: CASSTGVGETQYF
d_gene: -; v_gene: TRBV5-5; abundance: many; j_gene: TRBJ2-5; CDR3nt: TGTGCCAGCAGCTTGGACCTGACGACCCAGTACTTC; CDR3aa: CASSLDLTTQYF
d_gene: TRBD1; v_gene: TRBV4-3; abundance: many; j_gene: TRBJ1-6; CDR3nt: TGCGCCAGCAGCCTCCGGGACAGAAATTCACCCCTCCACTTT; CDR3aa: CASSLRDRNSPLHF
d_gene: -; v_gene: TRBV6-2/TRBV6-3; abundance: many; j_gene: TRBJ2-5; CDR3nt: TGTGCCAGCAGTTATCTGGCCCCCCCGATGGAGACCCAGTACTTC; CDR3aa: CASSYLAPPMETQYF
d_gene: -; v_gene: TRBV7-9; abundance: many; j_gene: TRBJ1-5; CDR3nt: TGTGCCAGCAGCTTAGTCGCGGGGGCCAGGGGCAATCAGCCCCAGCATTTT; CDR3aa: CASSLVAGARGNQPQHF
d_gene: -; v_gene: TRBV12-3/TRBV12-4; abundance: many; j_gene: TRBJ2-3; CDR3nt: TGTGCCAGCAGTTTCATCCGGCTTACAGATACGCAGTATTTT; CDR3aa: CASSFIRLTDTQYF
d_gene: -; v_gene: TRBV4-3; abundance: many; j_gene: TRBJ1-2; CDR3nt: TGCGCCAGCAGCCACTACAGAGAGGGAACGGTTGATGGCTACACCTTC; CDR3aa: CASSHYREGTVDGYTF
d_gene: -; v_gene: TRBV18; abundance: few; j_gene: TRBJ2-7; CDR3nt: TGTGCCAGCTCGCCACAGGGCAGGTTCTCCTACGAGCAGTACTTC; CDR3aa: CASSPQGRFSYEQYF
d_gene: TRBD1; v_gene: TRBV28; abundance: many; j_gene: TRBJ1-3; CDR3nt: TGTGCCAGCAGTTCCCGGGACAGGGGTTCACGAAACACCATATATTTT; CDR3aa: CASSSRDRGSRNTIYF
d_gene: TRBD2; v_gene: TRBV12-5; abundance: many; j_gene: TRBJ2-1; CDR3nt: TGTGCTAGTGGTTTTACTAGCGGGGGGGCCTTCTACAATGAGCAGTTCTTC; CDR3aa: CASGFTSGGAFYNEQFF
d_gene: TRBD2; v_gene: TRBV20-1; abundance: many; j_gene: TRBJ2-5; CDR3nt: TGCAGTGCTAGTAAGGGTAGCGGGGCTGTAGAGACCCAGTACTTC; CDR3aa: CSASKGSGAVETQYF
d_gene: TRBD2; v_gene: TRBV7-2; abundance: many; j_gene: TRBJ2-1; CDR3nt: TGTGCCAGCAGCTGGACTAGCGGGGGGACCTACAATGAGCAGTTCTTC; CDR3aa: CASSWTSGGTYNEQFF
d_gene: -; v_gene: TRBV20-1; abundance: -; j_gene: TRBJ1-1; CDR3nt: TGCAGTGCCTCAATGGGACACAGGAACACTGAAGCTTTCTTT; CDR3aa: CSASMGHRNTEAFF
d_gene: -; v_gene: TRBV20-1; abundance: -; j_gene: TRBJ2-7; CDR3nt: TGCAGTGCACCCCTCCTAGGTTTGGGGGACGAGCAGTACTTC; CDR3aa: CSAPLLGLGDEQYF
d_gene: -; v_gene: TRBV15; abundance: many; j_gene: TRBJ1-5; CDR3nt: TGTGCCACCAGCAGATTCAGGGTGGAGGGGCCCCAGCATTTT; CDR3aa: CATSRFRVEGPQHF
d_gene: -; v_gene: TRBV5-1; abundance: many; j_gene: TRBJ2-5; CDR3nt: TGCGCCAGCAGCTTGGAACTTGGGGAGACCCAGTACTTC; CDR3aa: CASSLELGETQYF